This T cell receptor beta chain was identified during a study of T cell responses to AZD1222 COVID-19 vaccine. The sample holds a few counts of this clone. Its cognate antigen is unknown. Findings and caveats of the study: Regions left unmutated in variants are reportedly the target of nearly half of spike-specific TCRs. Distributed over spike, vaccine-associated CD4 TCRs predominated at 160-218 and 743-854. The donor group comprised mostly white British people and more females; the analysis possibly underestimated clonal diversity. Repertoire sampling occurred only after the peak T cell response.

Here immunoSEQ multiplex PCR was the method, and the copy in TCRdb shows in-frame clones only, minus some. The table records some 81,000 clones, about 86% of them present only once. CDR1 and CDR2 from the germline V gene are SGHRS and YFSETQ. This CDR3 spans 15 amino acids. The V and J ends lost 3 bases and 1 base respectively, with 13 bases between them. This sequence joins TRBV5-1 and TRBJ1-1, with D unclear. Sequenced material: peripheral blood, taken 28 days after the second AZD1222 dose. The receptor was derived from an adult who received the AZD1222 COVID-19 vaccine. The CDR3 is CASSWGRSGNTEAFF. Here the CDR3 DNA reads TGCGCCAGCAGCTGGGGTCGTTCGGGGAACACTGAAGCTTTCTTT. The variable domain in full, with the rest retrieved from reference TRBV5-1 and TRBJ1-1, is KAGVTQTPRYLIKTRGQQVTLSCSPISGHRSVSWYQQTPGQGLQFLFEYFSETQRNKGNFPGRFSGRQFSNSRSEMNVSTLELGDSALYLCASSWGRSGNTEAFFGQGTRLTVV.